The next 6 T cell receptor beta chains were all read from a single sample in a study of T cell repertoires in cytomegalovirus infection. The antigens for these receptors are not known. Each CDR3 protein gets one entry after TCRdb re-called the reads with MiXCR. The sample consists of 70,000 to 95,000 distinct CDR3 sequences, 25% to 30% of them appearing once. The starting material was CD8+ T cells from cultured PBMCs, obtained from culture after CMV antigen stimulation. The receptors derive from a human donor in good health (CMV status not recorded). Some clones in this sample may be carry-over from other donors' samples.

The V and J genes are TRBV2 and TRBJ2-7; no definite D call. The CDR3 has 11 residues. Germline V CDR1 and CDR2: SNHLY, FYNNEI. Between the trimmed V and J ends, which lost 6 bases and 5 bases, there was a span of 8 bases. The CDR3 DNA reads as TGTGCCAGCAGCGAGTCGGACGAGCAGTACTTC. Its protein product is CASSESDEQYF.

This clonotype has more than one count but fewer than ten. This chain connects TRBV12-3 or TRBV12-4 to TRBJ2-3; D is ambiguous. The CDR3 has 13 amino acids. The germline V and J ends were trimmed by 6 bases and 2 bases, with 9 bases remaining between them. The CDR3 here is CASRTPHTDTQYF. The DNA of the CDR3 is TGTGCCAGCAGAACCCCCCACACAGATACGCAGTATTTT.

The table lists this clonotype with a few counts. Germline and junction disagree at one end, which may indicate a read error. V and J are TRBV20-1 and TRBJ1-2; the match to TRBD1 covers 7 bases. This CDR3 has 15 amino acids. CDR1 DFQATT and CDR2 SNEGSKA come from the germline V gene (reference sequence). CDR3: CSARDTGTAVYGYTF. Here the CDR3 DNA reads TGCAGTGCCAGAGATACCGGGACAGCAGTCTATGGCTACACCTTC.

CDR3 coding DNA: TGTGCCAGCAGCATAATGCAGGGGGTTGGGGCCAACGTCCTGACTTTC. Amino acids: CASSIMQGVGANVLTF. The V call is TRBV9, the J call TRBJ2-6; 7 nucleotides line up with TRBD1. The CDR3 is 16 residues long. Trimming took 4 bases from V and 3 from J; bases not matched to a gene: 7. Germline CDR1 is SGDLS and CDR2 is YYNGEE.

This clonotype has a handful of counts. This chain connects TRBV28 to TRBJ2-5; 10 nucleotides agree with TRBD2. After removal of 6 bases from V and 3 bases from J, the junction contained 7 bases not matched to a gene. This CDR3 is built from 15 residues. In germline, CDR1 is MDHEN, CDR2 SYDVKM. CDR3 sequence (DNA): TGTGCCAGCAGGACCGGGACTAGCGAAGAAGAGACCCAGTACTTC. Translated: CASRTGTSEEETQYF.

This clonotype was seen ten or more times. The chain has TRBV11-1 and TRBJ2-5; D may be TRBD2 (8 bases). Deletions cut 5 bases from V and 1 base from J, with 11 bases between. This CDR3 contains 14 residues. Germline V lookup: CDR1 SGHAT, CDR2 FQDESV (reference sequence). This chain's CDR3 is CASSREGAQETQYF. The CDR3 nucleotides read TGTGCCAGCAGCCGGGAGGGGGCCCAAGAGACCCAGTACTTC.